The 29 T cell receptor beta chains below come from one sample, sequenced in a study of blood T cell repertoires in COVID-19. Here immunoSEQ multiplex PCR was the method, and the copy in TCRdb shows in-frame clones only, minus some. Among 150,000 to 200,000 clones, 80% to 90% were seen once, and the ten largest hold 13% to 15%. The material sequenced was peripheral blood. Source of these receptors: a woman between 70 and 85 years old with COVID-19, enrolled during active disease.

This rearrangement joins TRBV6-6 to TRBJ1-3; D gene uncertain. The CDR3 spans 15 residues. V was pared by 4 bases and J by 0 bases, with 10 bases between. Germline V gene lookup returns CDR1 MNHNY and CDR2 SVGAGI (reference sequence). For the CDR3, the DNA is TGTGCCAGCAGTTTCGGTTTTGGCTCTGGAAACACCATATATTTT. Translated, it gives CASSFGFGSGNTIYF.

V and J are TRBV28 and TRBJ1-2; no definite D call. Trimming left V 4 bases short and J 0 bases short, with 3 bases between. Germline V gene lookup returns CDR1 MDHEN and CDR2 SYDVKM. This CDR3 has 12 residues. CDR3 in amino acids: CASSSPNYGYTF. The CDR3 nucleotides are TGTGCCAGCAGTTCTCCTAACTATGGCTACACCTTC.

The V call is TRBV13, the J call TRBJ2-1, with TRBD1 matching over 10 bases. The CDR3 is made up of 16 amino acids. The V gene's germline CDR1 is PRHDT and CDR2 FYEKMQ (reference sequence). The junction had 8 bases not matched to a gene; V was cut back by 1 base and J by 8 bases. The CDR3 DNA is TGTGCCAGCAGCTTAGAAACGGGGGACAGGGGCCATGAGCAGTTCTTC. Translated, it gives CASSLETGDRGHEQFF.

The chain recombines TRBV12-5 with TRBJ2-3, with TRBD1 as a possible D gene (6 bases). V lost 6 bases and J lost 7, with 14 bases in between. The CDR3 has 13 amino acids. Germline CDR1 reads LGHNT; CDR2 reads FRNRAP. The CDR3 here is CASGSSGQYTQYF. The DNA of the CDR3 is TGTGCTAGTGGCTCATCGGGACAATATACGCAGTATTTT.

This clone came up a few times. The J gene is TRBJ2-2, the V gene TRBV4-1, with a tentative D call TRBD2 (6 bases). V was shortened by 1 base and J by 4 bases, with 10 bases between the two germline ends. CDR3 length: 15 amino acids. Germline CDR1 MGHRA, CDR2 YSYEKL. CDR3 protein: CASSQVGTRTGELFF. The CDR3 bases are TGCGCCAGCAGCCAAGTGGGGACTCGCACCGGGGAGCTGTTTTTT.

V usage is TRBV5-1 and J usage is TRBJ1-6, with 9 positions matching TRBD1. CDR3 length: 17 residues. The V gene end was trimmed by 5 bases and the J gene end by 9 bases; junction bases not matched to a gene: 15. Per germline, CDR1 SGHRS and CDR2 YFSETQ. The CDR3 DNA is TGCGCCAGCAGTTCGGACAGGGGCATTTTCTTACGTTCACCCCTCCACTTT. This gives the protein CASSSDRGIFLRSPLHF. The full variable domain, in which reference TRBV5-1 and TRBJ1-6 provide the parts outside the CDR3, is KAGVTQTPRYLIKTRGQQVTLSCSPISGHRSVSWYQQTPGQGLQFLFEYFSETQRNKGNFPGRFSGRQFSNSRSEMNVSTLELGDSALYLCASSSDRGIFLRSPLHFGNGTRLTVT.

The rearrangement links TRBV28 to TRBJ1-5; 10 nucleotides agree with TRBD1. Trimming cost V 6 bases and J 7 bases; bases outside gene matches: 6. CDR1 MDHEN and CDR2 SYDVKM come from the germline V gene. This CDR3 spans 14 amino acids. The DNA of the CDR3 is TGTGCCAGCAGCCGACGACAGGGGGCACAGCCCCAGCATTTT. Its protein is CASSRRQGAQPQHF. Full variable domain (outside the CDR3, taken from reference TRBV28 and TRBJ1-5): DVKVTQSSRYLVKRTGEKVFLECVQDMDHENMFWYRQDPGLGLRLIYFSYDVKMKEKGDIPEGYSVSREKKERFSLILESASTNQTSMYLCASSRRQGAQPQHFGDGTRLSIL.

The chain is built from TRBV19 and TRBJ2-5; unclear D gene. The CDR3 spans 11 residues. The V gene lost 6 bases and the J gene lost 5 bases, with 7 bases spanning the gap. Germline CDR1 reads LNHDA; CDR2 reads SQIVND (reference sequence). The CDR3 loop is CASRVDETQYF. As DNA, the CDR3 is TGTGCCAGTAGGGTAGATGAGACCCAGTACTTC. Full variable domain (rest looked up from reference TRBV19 and TRBJ2-5): DGGITQSPKYLFRKEGQNVTLSCEQNLNHDAMYWYRQDPGQGLRLIYYSQIVNDFQKGDIAEGYSVSREKKESFPLTVTSAQKNPTAFYLCASRVDETQYFGPGTRLLVL.

This chain connects TRBV6-2 or TRBV6-3 to TRBJ1-5; possibly TRBD1 for D (6 bases). Trimming pared 3 bases from V and 5 bases from J, leaving 11 bases between. In germline, CDR1 is MNHEY, CDR2 SVGEGT. The CDR3 runs 14 residues. The CDR3 here is CASSYGTNDQPQHF. CDR3 nucleotide sequence: TGTGCCAGCAGTTATGGGACAAACGATCAGCCCCAGCATTTT.

The J gene is TRBJ2-1, the V gene TRBV11-3, with 7 positions matching TRBD2. Germline values: CDR1 SGHNT, CDR2 YENEEA. The CDR3 loop spans 16 amino acids. J lost 7 bases, V lost 1 base, and 10 bases had no gene match. The CDR3 region is CASSLGGGGPHNEQFF. The CDR3 DNA sequence: TGTGCCAGCAGCTTAGGGGGGGGAGGGCCCCATAATGAGCAGTTCTTC.

The rearrangement joins TRBV24-1 to TRBJ1-2, with 10 bases fitting TRBD1. This CDR3 spans 15 amino acids. The germline V gene has CDR1 KGHDR and CDR2 SFDVKD. With 3 bases clipped from V and 6 bases from J, the junction kept 6 bases outside the gene matches. This CDR3 is CATSDPGQGRDGYTF. In DNA, the CDR3 is TGTGCCACCAGTGATCCGGGACAGGGGAGAGATGGCTACACCTTC.

This chain links TRBV7-9 with TRBJ2-7, with TRBD1 matching over 9 bases. CDR3 length: 15 amino acids. CDR1 and CDR2 from the germline V gene are SEHNR and FQNEAQ (reference sequence). The ends lost 2 bases at V and 4 bases at J; junction bases unmatched: 6. Written as DNA, the CDR3 is TGTGCCAGCAGCTTAACCGGGACAGGGACTTACGAGCAGTACTTC. It yields the protein CASSLTGTGTYEQYF. The variable domain in full, with the rest retrieved from reference TRBV7-9 and TRBJ2-7, is DTGVSQNPRHKITKRGQNVTFRCDPISEHNRLYWYRQTLGQGPEFLTYFQNEAQLEKSRLLSDRFSAERPKGSFSTLEIQRTEQGDSAMYLCASSLTGTGTYEQYFGPGTRLTVT.

The V gene is TRBV20-1, the J gene TRBJ1-2; D is unclear. V lost 5 bases and J lost 8, with 12 bases in between. Per germline, CDR1 DFQATT and CDR2 SNEGSKA (reference sequence). This CDR3 has 11 amino acids. CDR3 sequence: CSAHPAGGYTF. The CDR3 DNA reads TGCAGTGCTCACCCCGCCGGGGGCTACACCTTC.

V usage is TRBV19 and J usage is TRBJ2-3; 15 bases agree with TRBD2. This CDR3 has 17 amino acids. Losses at the gene ends were 7 bases for V and 2 bases for J; bases not matched to a gene: 7. CDR1 and CDR2 (germline): LNHDA, SQIVND (reference sequence). The CDR3 nucleotides read TGTGCCAGTACTGGGGGACTAGCGGGAGGAACCACAGATACGCAGTATTTT. Translation gives CASTGGLAGGTTDTQYF. Looking up the rest from reference TRBV19 and TRBJ2-3 gives the full variable domain: DGGITQSPKYLFRKEGQNVTLSCEQNLNHDAMYWYRQDPGQGLRLIYYSQIVNDFQKGDIAEGYSVSREKKESFPLTVTSAQKNPTAFYLCASTGGLAGGTTDTQYFGPGTRLTVL.

This chain connects TRBV30 to TRBJ1-3; TRBD1 matches at 8 bases. Trimming took 8 bases from V and 8 from J; bases not matched to a gene: 11. This CDR3 comprises 13 residues. Germline CDR1 GTSNPN, CDR2 SVGIG (reference sequence). CDR3 in amino acids: CAHSPDRAHTIYF. The CDR3 nucleotides are TGTGCCCACTCCCCGGACAGGGCTCACACCATATATTTT.

V is TRBV13 and J is TRBJ2-7; TRBD1 aligns across 12 bases. After removal of 4 bases from V and 7 bases from J, the junction contained 8 bases not matched to a gene. The germline gives CDR1 PRHDT, CDR2 FYEKMQ (reference sequence). The CDR3 consists of 15 residues. CDR3 residues: CASSSPGQGAREQYF. Written as DNA, the CDR3 is TGTGCCAGCAGCTCCCCGGGACAGGGGGCTAGAGAGCAGTACTTC.

The V gene is TRBV5-1, the J gene TRBJ2-3, with D possibly matching TRBD1 (6 bases). This CDR3 region has 15 residues. In germline, CDR1 is SGHRS, CDR2 YFSETQ. Trimming took 0 bases from V and 5 from J, leaving 13 bases between them. The CDR3 reads CASSLGAGDGDTQYF. The DNA of the CDR3 is TGCGCCAGCAGCTTGGGTGCAGGGGATGGAGATACGCAGTATTTT. Variable domain in full (rest from reference TRBV5-1 and TRBJ2-3): KAGVTQTPRYLIKTRGQQVTLSCSPISGHRSVSWYQQTPGQGLQFLFEYFSETQRNKGNFPGRFSGRQFSNSRSEMNVSTLELGDSALYLCASSLGAGDGDTQYFGPGTRLTVL.

The V call is TRBV2, the J call TRBJ1-5; 8 positions agree with TRBD1. The CDR3 runs 13 residues. Per the germline V gene, CDR1 is SNHLY and CDR2 is FYNNEI. Trimming took 4 bases from V and 10 from J; bases not matched to a gene: 6. The CDR3 sequence is CASSVGTGQPQHF. The CDR3 region has the DNA TGTGCCAGCAGTGTAGGGACAGGACAACCCCAGCATTTT.

This chain joins TRBV25-1 and TRBJ1-2; 7 bases align to TRBD1. The V gene's germline CDR1 is MGHDK and CDR2 SYGVNS. The CDR3 sequence is 12 residues long. The V segment lost 6 bases and the J segment 4 bases; nucleotides outside the gene matches: 2. In nucleotides, the CDR3 is TGTGCCAGCAGAACAGGGGTCTATGGCTACACCTTC. Protein product: CASRTGVYGYTF.

The chain combines TRBV27 with TRBJ1-5; D might be TRBD1 (5 bases). Between the trimmed V and J ends, which lost 10 bases and 3 bases, there was a span of 13 bases. The length of the CDR3 is 13 residues. CDR1 and CDR2 (germline): MNHEY, SMNVEV (reference sequence). The CDR3 sequence is CATADRTNQPQHF. The DNA of the CDR3 is TGTGCCACCGCAGACAGAACCAATCAGCCCCAGCATTTT.

V and J are TRBV7-2 and TRBJ1-2, with 7 bases matching TRBD1. Per the germline V gene, CDR1 is SGHTA and CDR2 is FQGNSA. CDR3 size: 16 residues. Trimming removed 1 base from V and 8 bases from J; junction bases left unmatched: 13. Written as DNA, the CDR3 is TGTGCCAGCAGCTTAGTATCCCGACAGGGTTACAGAGGCTACACCTTC. Encoded protein: CASSLVSRQGYRGYTF.

The chain has TRBV3-1 (or the pseudogene TRBV3-2) and TRBJ1-4, with 8 bases aligning to TRBD1. Germline values: CDR1 LGHDT, CDR2 YNNKEL (reference sequence). V lost 3 bases, J lost 5 bases, and 8 bases stayed unmatched. The CDR3 covers 16 residues. As DNA, the CDR3 is TGTGCCAGCAGCCATCACGGGACAGGCTCGAATGAAAAACTGTTTTTT. Residues: CASSHHGTGSNEKLFF.

The V gene is TRBV28, the J gene TRBJ1-2; a weak D match, TRBD1 (5 bases). The germline V gene encodes CDR1 MDHEN and CDR2 SYDVKM. There are 14 residues in the CDR3. Trimming took 5 bases from V and 8 from J, leaving 18 bases between them. This chain's CDR3 is CASSTGGEVKGYTF. CDR3 nucleotides: TGTGCCAGCAGTACCGGGGGGGAGGTGAAAGGCTACACCTTC.

The chain combines TRBV27 with TRBJ1-1; possible D gene TRBD1, 5 bases. CDR1 is MNHEY and CDR2 is SMNVEV in the germline V gene (reference sequence). Trimming stripped 8 bases from V and 1 base from J, with 20 bases between. The CDR3 extends over 16 amino acids. The CDR3 sequence is CASVLRWGRQNTEAFF. For the CDR3, the DNA is TGTGCCAGCGTACTACGGTGGGGCAGGCAGAACACTGAAGCTTTCTTT.

The chain recombines TRBV12-3 or TRBV12-4 with TRBJ1-4; D gene ambiguous. The germline V and J ends were trimmed by 5 bases and 3 bases, with 7 bases remaining between them. This CDR3 is built from 13 residues. The CDR3 bases are TGTGCCAGCAGTCGCACAGCTAATGAAAAACTGTTTTTT. Its protein is CASSRTANEKLFF.

The V and J genes are TRBV7-9 and TRBJ2-1; 7 nucleotides match TRBD1. Germline V gene sequence: CDR1 SEHNR, CDR2 FQNEAQ (reference sequence). V shed 5 bases, J shed 7 bases, and the junction held 2 bases outside the gene matches. The CDR3 is 12 amino acids. DNA of the CDR3: TGTGCCAGCAGCCAACAGGGGAATGAGCAGTTCTTC. Protein: CASSQQGNEQFF.

The chain combines TRBV24-1 with TRBJ1-1; TRBD1 matches 10 bases. The germline gives CDR1 KGHDR, CDR2 SFDVKD. V dropped 3 bases and J dropped 3; count of bases not matched to a gene: 3. The CDR3 has 15 residues. The CDR3 DNA reads as TGTGCCACCAGTGATGGGACAGGGGCTGACACTGAAGCTTTCTTT. This sequence encodes CATSDGTGADTEAFF.

V is TRBV3-1 (or the pseudogene TRBV3-2) and J is TRBJ2-2; D unclear. Deletions cut 2 bases from V and 4 bases from J, with 5 bases between. From germline, CDR1 is LGHDT and CDR2 YNNKEL (reference sequence). This CDR3 has 13 residues. CDR3 sequence: CASSQSSTGELFF. The DNA of the CDR3 is TGTGCCAGCAGCCAATCTAGCACCGGGGAGCTGTTTTTT.

The sample holds one count of this clone. The J gene is TRBJ2-7, the V gene TRBV28; 7 nucleotides agree with TRBD1. The CDR3 has 14 residues. Germline V lookup: CDR1 MDHEN, CDR2 SYDVKM. V shed 6 bases and J 5 bases; nucleotides not matched to a gene: 10. CDR3 coding DNA: TGTGCCAGCAGACCCGGGACAGCGGACCACGAGCAGTACTTC. It is translated as CASRPGTADHEQYF.